The present entry profiles one TCR beta chain with its context. V was clipped by 1 base and J by 6 bases, with 4 bases between them. Germline V gene sequence: CDR1 GTSNPN, CDR2 SVGIG (reference sequence). The CDR3 length is 12 residues. Data came from immunoSEQ multiplex PCR; TCRdb stores just in-frame clones and leaves some out. The top ten hold 5.5% of the sample, which has 200,000 to 250,000 clones, around 80% seen once. These data belong to a study of blood T cell repertoires in COVID-19. Study at large: Acute and convalescent COVID-19 specimens originated in the United States, Italy and Spain.

Sequenced: peripheral blood. This receptor was identified in a woman between 70 and 85 years old with acute or convalescent COVID-19. V gene TRBV30 combines with J gene TRBJ1-6; D call uncertain. The CDR3 spells CAWSAGNSPLHF. In DNA form, the CDR3 reads TGTGCCTGGAGTGCGGGTAATTCACCCCTCCACTTT.